The T cell receptor beta chain described here comes from a study of blood T cell repertoires in COVID-19. Study-wide context: Some COVID-19 samples were acute and others convalescent; all came from the United States, Italy and Spain.

The germline V gene encodes CDR1 SGHRS and CDR2 YFSETQ. The CDR3 sequence is 15 residues long. V was clipped by 4 bases and J by 3 bases; unmatched bases: 7. Produced via immunoSEQ multiplex PCR; TCRdb's table is partial and in-frame only. In the table there are tens of thousands of clones, roughly 90% of which are singletons. The chain uses TRBV5-1 and TRBJ2-3; 8 nucleotides line up with TRBD1. This receptor was obtained from a middle-aged man with acute or convalescent COVID-19. Source material: peripheral blood. DNA for the CDR3: TGCGCCAGCAGCGTGGGACAGGTCGAAACAGATACGCAGTATTTT. This gives the protein CASSVGQVETDTQYF.